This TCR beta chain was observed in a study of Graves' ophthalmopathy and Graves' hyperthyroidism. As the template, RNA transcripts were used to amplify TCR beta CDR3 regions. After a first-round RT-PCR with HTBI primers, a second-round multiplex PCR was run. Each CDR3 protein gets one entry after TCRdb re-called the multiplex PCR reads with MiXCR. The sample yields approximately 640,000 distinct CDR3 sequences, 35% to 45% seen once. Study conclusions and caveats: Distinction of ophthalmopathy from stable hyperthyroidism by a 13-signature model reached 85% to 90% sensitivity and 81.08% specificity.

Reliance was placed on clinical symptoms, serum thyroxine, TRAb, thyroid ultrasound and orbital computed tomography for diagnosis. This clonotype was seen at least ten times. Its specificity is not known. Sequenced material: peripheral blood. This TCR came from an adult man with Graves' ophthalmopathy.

CDR3 bases: TGTGCCAGCAGCCAAGAGATAGGGGAGACCCAGTACTTC. It translates to CASSQEIGETQYF. This chain joins TRBV14 and TRBJ2-5; D is ambiguous. The CDR3 totals 13 residues. Germline V gives CDR1 SGHDN, CDR2 FVKESK. V was clipped by 0 bases and J by 5 bases, with 7 bases between them. The entire variable domain, with the rest obtained from reference TRBV14 and TRBJ2-5, is as follows: EAGVTQFPSHSVIEKGQTVTLRCDPISGHDNLYWYRRVMGKEIKFLLHFVKESKQDESGMPNNRFLAERTGGTYSTLKVQPAELEDSGVYFCASSQEIGETQYFGPGTRLLVL.